These T cell receptor beta chains were read from a single sample in a study of CDR3 diversity in severe acne. Using its own MiXCR run on the PCR reads, TCRdb lists one record per CDR3 protein. The sample has 89,000 or so distinct CDR3 sequences, roughly 52% seen once. The source material was blood. Receptors originate from a male donor in good health, serving as a control. Both conserved end residues are part of each CDR3. A D gene is named only where the DNA matches it firmly. Clone size appears in some rows only: once, few, many, or a class for an expanded clone.

J	size	V	D	CDR3	DNA
TRBJ2-3	few	TRBV20-1	TRBD2	CSARASGRARDTQYF	TGCAGTGCTAGGGCTAGCGGGAGGGCCCGGGATACGCAGTATTTT
TRBJ2-7	.	TRBV5-6	.	CASSPGRGSYEQYF	TGTGCCAGCAGCCCAGGACGGGGGAGCTACGAGCAGTACTTC
TRBJ1-6	.	TRBV2	.	CASTTLGPGLNNSPLHF	TGTGCCAGCACCACACTTGGGCCGGGACTGAATAATTCACCCCTCCACTTT
TRBJ2-7	few	TRBV6-1	TRBD2	CASSDRSSGPYEQYF	TGTGCCAGCAGTGATCGGTCTAGCGGGCCCTACGAGCAGTACTTC
TRBJ2-1	many	TRBV6-5	.	CASSYGSAAVYEQFF	TGTGCCAGCAGTTACGGGTCAGCGGCTGTATATGAGCAGTTCTTC
TRBJ2-1	.	TRBV20-1	TRBD2	CSAAISGTSGSGGQFF	TGCAGTGCTGCCATCTCCGGGACTAGCGGGAGTGGTGGGCAGTTCTTC
TRBJ2-3	.	TRBV4-1	TRBD2	CWRSKLAGGSTDTQYF	TGCTGGCGCAGCAAACTAGCGGGAGGTAGCACAGATACGCAGTATTTT
TRBJ1-5	.	TRBV2	.	CASAGDPVRNQPQHF	TGTGCCAGTGCGGGGGACCCTGTGAGGAATCAGCCCCAGCATTTT
TRBJ1-1	.	TRBV24-1	.	CATSDIGGTEAFF	TGTGCCACCAGTGATATAGGGGGCACTGAAGCTTTCTTT
TRBJ1-1	few	TRBV29-1	.	CSVAGVHPLPEAFF	TGCAGCGTTGCCGGCGTTCACCCCCTACCTGAAGCTTTCTTT
TRBJ1-6	.	TRBV2	TRBD1	CASRGTANNSPLHF	TGTGCCAGCAGGGGGACAGCTAACAATTCACCCCTCCACTTT
TRBJ2-7	.	TRBV20-1	TRBD2	CSARDPLAGGYEQYF	TGCAGTGCTAGAGATCCCCTAGCGGGAGGTTACGAGCAGTACTTC
TRBJ2-2	.	TRBV14	.	CASSKQENTGELFF	TGTGCCAGCAGCAAACAGGAGAACACCGGGGAGCTGTTTTTT
TRBJ2-2	many	TRBV7-3	.	CASSLKGTGELFF	TGTGCCAGCAGCTTGAAGGGTACCGGGGAGCTGTTTTTT
TRBJ2-7	.	TRBV2	.	CASSGRYFAEQYF	TGTGCCAGCAGTGGGCGGTACTTCGCCGAGCAGTACTTC
TRBJ1-2	.	TRBV20-1	TRBD1	CSARGTANYGYTF	TGCAGTGCTAGGGGGACAGCTAACTATGGCTACACCTTC
TRBJ2-7	.	TRBV29-1	TRBD1	CSAGQGQSEQYF	TGCAGCGCGGGACAGGGTCAATCCGAGCAGTACTTC
TRBJ2-1	.	TRBV20-1	TRBD2	CSANGLAGGYEQFF	TGCAGCGCTAATGGACTAGCGGGGGGGTATGAGCAGTTCTTC
TRBJ1-6	.	TRBV15	.	CATRRMEGHSPLHF	TGTGCCACCCGACGGATGGAAGGGCATTCACCCCTCCACTTT
TRBJ2-7	.	TRBV12-3/TRBV12-4	TRBD2	CASSIAGGYEQYF	TGTGCCAGCAGTATAGCGGGGGGCTACGAGCAGTACTTC
TRBJ2-2	.	TRBV11-1	TRBD1	CASSPIQGSTGELFF	TGTGCCAGCAGCCCTATACAGGGGAGCACCGGGGAGCTGTTTTTT
TRBJ2-5	.	TRBV24-1	TRBD1	CATSDHGTGADETQYF	TGTGCCACCAGTGATCACGGGACAGGGGCGGATGAGACCCAGTACTTC
TRBJ2-7	few	TRBV20-1	.	CSGATSYEQYF	TGCAGTGGGGCAACCTCCTACGAGCAGTACTTC
TRBJ1-5	.	TRBV28	TRBD1	CASSGGDRVSHEHF	TGTGCCAGCAGTGGGGGGGACAGGGTAAGCCACGAGCATTTT
TRBJ2-2	few	TRBV14	.	CASSSRVTGELFF	TGCGCCAGCAGCTCCAGGGTCACCGGGGAGCTGTTTTTT
TRBJ2-2	.	TRBV3-1	TRBD2	CASSQEGRGGTGELFF	TGTGCCAGCAGCCAAGAGGGGCGGGGGGGAACCGGGGAGCTGTTTTTT
TRBJ1-2	.	TRBV5-5	.	CASSPAGVENYGYTF	TGTGCCAGCAGCCCTGCGGGGGTTGAGAACTATGGCTACACCTTC
TRBJ2-7	.	TRBV20-1	TRBD2	CSARDVGLGYEQYF	TGCAGTGCTAGAGATGTGGGACTAGGCTACGAGCAGTACTTC
TRBJ2-2	few	TRBV7-6	.	CASSLRTTTGELFF	TGTGCCAGCAGCCTCCGAACTACCACCGGGGAGCTGTTTTTT
TRBJ2-3	.	TRBV10-3	.	CANSAGITDTQYF	TGTGCCAACAGCGCTGGGATCACAGATACGCAGTATTTT
TRBJ1-2	medium-sized	TRBV25-1	.	CASRAGGRPSNYGYTF	TGTGCCAGCAGGGCCGGTGGGCGGCCGTCTAACTATGGCTACACCTTC
TRBJ1-1	.	TRBV19	TRBD1	CASSGGQKMNTEAFF	TGTGCCAGTAGTGGGGGACAGAAAATGAACACTGAAGCTTTCTTT
TRBJ1-4	.	TRBV5-8	.	CASSTTDGVHQPSEKLFF	TGTGCCAGCAGCACGACGGACGGGGTTCACCAGCCAAGTGAAAAACTGTTTTTT
TRBJ2-7	many	TRBV19	TRBD1	CASSIRDRDYEQYF	TGTGCCAGTAGTATTCGTGACAGGGACTACGAGCAGTACTTC
TRBJ2-3	.	TRBV7-9	.	CASSLGGEADTQYF	TGTGCCAGCAGCTTGGGAGGTGAGGCAGATACGCAGTATTTT
TRBJ1-5	many	TRBV3-1	TRBD1	CASSPGTGEVDNQPQHF	TGTGCCAGCAGCCCTGGGACAGGGGAAGTGGACAATCAGCCCCAGCATTTT
TRBJ2-3	medium-sized	TRBV5-1	TRBD2	CASSRGTSGAGDTQYF	TGCGCCAGCAGCCGAGGGACTAGCGGGGCCGGGGATACGCAGTATTTT
TRBJ2-2	many	TRBV20-1	.	CSARQGWGPSADANTGELFF	TGCAGTGCTAGACAAGGTTGGGGACCCTCGGCAGATGCGAACACCGGGGAGCTGTTTTTT
TRBJ2-7	.	TRBV7-8	TRBD2	CASSLAGSGYEQYF	TGTGCCAGCAGCTTAGCGGGTAGCGGGTACGAGCAGTACTTC
TRBJ1-5	many	TRBV2	.	CASTSGPNLQPQHF	TGTGCCAGCACCTCCGGCCCGAACCTGCAGCCCCAGCATTTT
TRBJ1-1	many	TRBV29-1	.	CSVLYTEAFF	TGCAGCGTCCTGTACACTGAAGCTTTCTTT
TRBJ2-3	.	TRBV20-1	TRBD2	CSARDVGGERTDTQYF	TGCAGTGCTAGGGATGTGGGGGGGGAGCGGACAGATACGCAGTATTTT
TRBJ2-5	.	TRBV7-9	TRBD1	CASSGRQGYQETQYF	TGTGCCAGCAGCGGTAGACAGGGATACCAAGAGACCCAGTACTTC
TRBJ2-3	.	TRBV12-3/TRBV12-4	.	CATGDGTDTQYF	TGTGCCACCGGGGATGGCACAGATACGCAGTATTTT
TRBJ1-2	.	TRBV2	.	CASQQSSIYGYTF	TGTGCCAGCCAACAAAGCTCTATTTATGGCTACACCTTC
TRBJ1-3	many	TRBV5-1	.	CASSADTSSGNTIYF	TGCGCCAGCAGCGCAGACACGAGCTCTGGAAACACCATATATTTT
TRBJ2-3	many	TRBV28	.	CASKPGAGVDTQYF	TGTGCCAGCAAACCAGGGGCGGGGGTAGATACGCAGTATTTT
TRBJ2-5	.	TRBV20-1	TRBD1	CSAGDRGQETQYF	TGCAGTGCTGGGGACAGGGGGCAGGAGACCCAGTACTTC
TRBJ2-6	many	TRBV29-1	.	CSVPGLGANVLTF	TGCAGCGTGCCGGGGCTTGGGGCCAACGTCCTGACTTTC
TRBJ2-5	medium-sized	TRBV6-1	TRBD1	CASSAGQGASETQYF	TGTGCCAGCAGTGCCGGACAGGGGGCTTCGGAGACCCAGTACTTC
TRBJ1-3	.	TRBV7-3	TRBD1	CASSLTTGDGYTIYF	TGTGCCAGCAGCCTTACGACAGGGGATGGCTACACCATATATTTT
TRBJ2-3	.	TRBV20-1	TRBD2	CSARRSGRTRWYTDTQYF	TGCAGTGCTAGACGTAGCGGGAGAACGAGGTGGTACACAGATACGCAGTATTTT
TRBJ2-1	many	TRBV7-9	.	CASSRTGQYNEQFF	TGTGCCAGCAGCCGGACTGGACAGTACAATGAGCAGTTCTTC
TRBJ2-7	.	TRBV11-2	.	CASKDREQYF	TGTGCCAGCAAGGACCGGGAGCAGTACTTC